The T cell receptor (beta chain) described here comes from a study of cytomegalovirus exposure and HLA in healthy donors (dated by TCRdb to the late 2010s). With respect to the entire study: An earlier analysis of approximately 640 of the donors reported 250 to 300 Gb of sequence data and some 120 million unique TCR beta sequences from approximately 180 million T cells. An early release covering around 630 HLA-typed donors comprised 250 to 350 gigabases of sequencing data and approximately 80 million unique TCR sequences. The genetic ancestry cluster associated with self-reported Caucasian donors included 81% of the roughly 380 genotyped donors. The study aimed to test whether signatures of past pathogen exposure could be identified by cataloging public T cell receptors. The T cell repertoires of some 670 subjects were profiled by immunosequencing and related to cytomegalovirus serostatus. A separate validation cohort of about 110 different subjects was used in addition to the approximately 610-subject first cohort. The study combined high-throughput TCR immunosequencing, statistical association of individual TCRs with disease status, and machine learning to predict cytomegalovirus infection status. In a later analysis, previously published TCR beta repertoires from more than 500 donors were re-analyzed and high-resolution HLA genotyping was added so that TCR occurrence patterns could be studied. The later analysis used no new phenotypic data to find candidate immune exposures, relying instead on TCR beta sequences and their occurrence across donors. In an earlier analysis of a few hundred of the donors, high-throughput TCR beta sequencing was used to judge whether each TCR beta V gene segment behaved as functional or pseudogenic. Donor age, sex, ethnicity and CMV serostatus were compiled alongside the repertoire data. A later genetic analysis took genome-wide SNP genotypes for about 55% of the 666 donors and used that subset as a discovery cohort. Every repertoire in the discovery cohort had been generated on one and the same sequencing platform. Class I and class II HLA loci were covered by the typing at four-digit resolution. Typing coverage differed by locus: A, B, C, DRB1 and DQB1 were typed in roughly 629-640 donors, DQA1 in around 500, DPA1 in approximately 610, and DPB1 in about 450. Several DR-DQ haplotypes were handled as single units for association and clustering because linkage in the cohort was strong. Across around 400 genotyped donors of the cohort, an average of roughly 250,000 unique TCR beta nucleotide sequences per donor were sequenced, and 15% to 20% of those sequences were non-productive. The research as a whole found: In a later analysis, several top co-occurrence clusters were reported to appear linked to parvovirus B19, influenza, CMV and Epstein-Barr virus. In a later analysis, the rate of TCR association differed among HLA loci, with DRB1 alleles having the most associated TCRs and HLA-C alleles having the fewest. In an earlier analysis of about 600 of the donors, most TCR beta V segments appeared in productive rearrangements about 87% or about 30% of the time, broadly matching IMGT annotations. A group of highly shared sequence variants was considered likely to be a technical artifact of the sequencing pipeline. In vitro tests confirmed that a few of the cytomegalovirus-associated TCR beta chains recognize cytomegalovirus antigens. Only TCR beta chains were sequenced in this cohort, and the absence of alpha or paired-chain data limited detectable features. The 87-base-pair reads could not distinguish some IMGT-functional V segments, including TRBV6-2 and TRBV6-3, so those segments were excluded. According to the authors, the approach could potentially be generalized to other disease states and immunological phenotypes. A later analysis found that HLA-associated TCR beta chains were more clonally expanded and had lower generation probabilities than equally common non-associated chains. A further reported finding was that TCR beta sequences accurately predicted the HLA-A and HLA-B alleles for most subjects in the first cohort. Most TCR sequences were seen in very few donors, while some public TCRs were found in many individuals. The presence/absence analyses assumed that sequencing depth was roughly uniform across donors, and that assumption may not be true. Linkage disequilibrium might explain the correlated functional status among segregating V segments, but an unknown experimental factor could not be excluded. Most CMV-associated TCR beta chains appeared to be HLA-restricted in a later analysis, and the HLA associations seemed to be driven largely by CMV exposure. Immune exposure information for the cohort was limited to CMV serostatus. The earlier analysis of about 600 of the donors excluded 15 to 20 rarely observed V segments, including chromosome 9 orphons, because counts were too low. The study listed 150 to 200 TCR beta chains as associated with cytomegalovirus. Strong co-occurrence of HLA alleles, especially DR and DQ, made assigning TCR associations to individual alleles difficult. Because HLA typing was missing for some donors at each locus, association tests included only the typed subset. According to a later genetic analysis, donors in an Asian-associated ancestry cluster had fewer N-insertions in productive TCRs than the approximately 690-donor mean. At a false discovery rate of 0.05, a later analysis linked roughly 17,000 TCR beta sequences to specific HLA alleles. Cytomegalovirus status was reported to be diagnosed by the classifier with high specificity and sensitivity in both the original and validation cohorts. A later genetic analysis associated a missense DCLRE1C variant with V-gene and J-gene trimming of TCR beta chains, and an independent cohort replicated the association.

Points on this clone: Its antigen is not yet known. Per-base quality was not reported, and no clone a single base away is much larger than it.

Germline trimming amounts to 1 base on V and 5 bases on J, with 6 as the count of junction bases outside the gene matches. Per the germline V gene, MGHRA is the CDR1 and YSYEKL is the CDR2. Its CDR3 holds 15 amino acids, cysteine through phenylalanine. The read is trimmed to its CDR3 DNA, 45 bases read in frame from base 1. In total, around 600 healthy bone marrow donors made up the cohort. All cohort members were sampled while nominally healthy, although unrecorded immune exposures were likely present. The donor tested CMV seropositive and was one of the 289 seropositive cohort members. Each donor provided a peripheral blood sample, and peripheral blood mononuclear cells were used for TCR beta sequencing. Genomic DNA was extracted from the blood cell samples with the Qiagen DNeasy Blood Extraction Kit. The method was the immunoSEQ multiplex PCR assay. For the multiplex PCR, a mixture combining 60 forward primers for TCR Vbeta segments and 13 reverse primers for TCR Jbeta segments was used. Amplification of the CDR3 region of rearranged TCR beta genes was performed with a multiplex PCR assay on genomic DNA. Amplified TCR beta libraries were sequenced as 87-base-pair reads on the Illumina HiSeq System. From the authors' description of their analysis: A later analysis counted tens of millions of unique TCR beta chains across the roughly 700 repertoires, and 10 million to 11 million of these chains were shared by at least two donors. Raw reads were error-corrected and collapsed into unique sequences with a nearest-neighbor algorithm that merged closely related sequences to remove PCR and sequencing errors. CDR3 sequences were aligned to IMGT reference sequences to assign V, D and J gene segments. For a sequence to be retained, a match of at least six nucleotides to both a V gene segment and a J gene segment was required. Rearrangements were called productive when the CDR3 lacked stop codons and stayed in frame with V and J; all others were non-productive. CDR3 was defined by IMGT convention, running from the second conserved V-encoded cysteine to the conserved J-encoded phenylalanine. The earlier analysis of 500 to 600 of the donors excluded sequences that lacked an unambiguous match to a single V gene segment. An earlier analysis of approximately 590 of the donors classified V segments as functional when productive rearrangements were above 56.7% and as segregating when the standard deviation between donors was above 5%. A statistical classification framework was built for diagnosing cytomegalovirus status from the catalog of TCR beta chain sequences. In a later analysis, V and J genes were assigned by comparing TCR nucleotide sequences against IMGT/GENE-DB human TR gene sequences. Using the TCRdist pipeline, a later analysis assigned CDR3 sequences along with most-parsimonious VDJ recombination scenarios. In a later analysis, each TCR beta chain was defined by its CDR3 amino acid sequence together with its V-gene family, and reads lacking a unique V-gene family were excluded. As a way to deal with suspected cross-contamination and a sequencing artifact, a later analysis dropped 450 to 700 nucleotide sequences that were highly shared and had low generation probability. In a later analysis, a clonal expansion index for each public chain was calculated from normalized within-repertoire ranks of inferred template counts. In a later analysis, generation probabilities were computed using a VDJ recombination model fitted to out-of-frame rearrangements, and the results were checked against IGoR. A later analysis scored TCR-TCR, TCR-HLA and TCR-CMV co-occurrence with hypergeometric tests, applying a repertoire-size bias correction to TCR pairs. In a later analysis, false discovery rates were estimated by permuting HLA or CMV assignments 20 times. In a later analysis, co-occurring TCRs were grouped using DBSCAN, with TCRdist sequence similarity added in when clustering inside HLA-allele-positive subsets. Repertoires with fewer than 30,000 or more than 120,000 public chains were left out of co-occurrence clustering, as were four to six repertoires with anomalous nucleotide sharing. TCRdb carries this immuneACCESS record with in-frame sequences only. Its versions omit some clonotypes, under half of them owing to an unresolved V gene in the studies checked, with the rest unexplained. D and trimming were read from the DNA, whereas the V and J calls and clone size are those reported in that table. Across this sample there are 150,000 to 200,000 clones, with approximately 81% seen only once. The top ten clones comprise 2.1% of the sample.

This chain is built from TRBV4-1 and TRBJ1-1, with 8 bases in between that match TRBD1. The origin of this receptor is a woman aged 18-29 years in good health and CMV-seropositive. Specimen: PBMCs. The nucleotide sequence is TGCGCCAGCAGCCAAGTCTGGACAGGGCGAACTGAAGCTTTCTTT. Its protein is CASSQVWTGRTEAFF.